Each of the 2 T cell receptor beta chains below was sequenced from the same sample in a study of T cell responses to AZD1222 COVID-19 vaccine. Method: immunoSEQ multiplex PCR; TCRdb's copy keeps in-frame clones and lacks some. Among tens of thousands of clones, roughly 83% were seen once, and the ten largest hold about 23%. This sample comprised peripheral blood, obtained 28 days after the second AZD1222 dose. These receptors came from an adult who received the AZD1222 COVID-19 vaccine.

The V and J genes are TRBV6-2 or TRBV6-3 and TRBJ1-2, with no clear D. The germline V and J ends were trimmed by 4 bases and 5 bases, with 5 bases remaining between them. Germline CDR1 is MNHEY and CDR2 is SVGEGT. The CDR3 is made up of 11 amino acids. The CDR3 is CASSFSYGYTF. In DNA, the CDR3 is TGTGCCAGCAGTTTCAGTTATGGCTACACCTTC.

J is TRBJ2-2 and V is TRBV5-4; 7 bases agree with TRBD2. Germline trimming cut 4 bases from V and 4 bases from J; bases unmatched to any gene: 16. CDR1 and CDR2 from the germline V gene are SGHNT and YYREEE (reference sequence). The CDR3 runs 18 residues. As DNA, the CDR3 is TGTGCCAGCAGCCCCGGTGCCGTACGGGAGGTGCGCACCGGGGAGCTGTTTTTT. It is translated as CASSPGAVREVRTGELFF.